This passage covers 20 T cell receptor beta chains from one sample sequenced in a study of cytomegalovirus exposure and HLA in healthy donors. In the PCR, 60 Vbeta and 13 Jbeta primers were used. TCRdb's table, derived via immunoSEQ multiplex PCR, lists solely in-frame clones and lacks some. This sample has fewer than 130,000 clones, with over 65% found just once. Sequenced material: PBMCs. These receptors came from a female donor in good health and CMV-seropositive.

This chain uses TRBV30 with TRBJ1-6, with TRBD1 as a possible D gene (6 bases). The CDR3 spans 15 residues. Per germline, CDR1 GTSNPN and CDR2 SVGIG (reference sequence). The V end was cut by 2 bases, the J end by 5 bases, with 13 bases between. The CDR3 loop is CAWSTQGWDNSPLHF. The CDR3 DNA sequence: TGTGCCTGGAGTACTCAGGGGTGGGATAATTCACCCCTCCACTTT. The full variable domain, with the rest looked up from reference TRBV30 and TRBJ1-6, is SQTIHQWPATLVQPVGSPLSLECTVEGTSNPNLYWYRQAAGRGLQLLFYSVGIGQISSEVPQNLSASRPQDRQFILSSKKLLLSDSGFYLCAWSTQGWDNSPLHFGNGTRLTVT.

The V gene is TRBV2, the J gene TRBJ1-1; D not resolved. This CDR3 has 14 amino acids. Trimming stripped 4 bases from V and 1 base from J, with 10 bases between. Per the germline V gene, CDR1 is SNHLY and CDR2 is FYNNEI. CDR3 DNA sequence: TGTGCCAGCAGTGTCCTGGACTGGAACACTGAAGCTTTCTTT. It is translated as CASSVLDWNTEAFF.

The chain is built from TRBV6-6 and TRBJ2-3, with TRBD2 identical over 12 bases. This CDR3 has 16 amino acids. V trimming: 5 bases; J trimming: 4 bases; junction bases outside the gene matches: 7. Germline V lookup: CDR1 MNHNY, CDR2 SVGAGI (reference sequence). The CDR3, as DNA: TGTGCCAGCAGTGCCACTAGCGGGGGGTTCCCAGATACGCAGTATTTT. Amino acids: CASSATSGGFPDTQYF.

This clone was counted a few times. This chain joins TRBV11-3 and TRBJ2-2; 8 bases map to TRBD2. The CDR3 has 16 residues. From germline, CDR1 is SGHNT and CDR2 YENEEA. With V trimmed by 5 bases and J by 4 bases, 9 bases remained unmatched. Written as DNA, the CDR3 is TGTGCCAGCAGCCTAAGCTCGAGCGGGGGCACCGGGGAGCTGTTTTTT. It codes for CASSLSSSGGTGELFF.

This rearrangement joins TRBV2 to TRBJ1-1, with a weak D call TRBD1 (6 bases). The ends were cut back, 8 bases at V and 1 base at J, with 17 bases in the middle. The CDR3 totals 15 residues. CDR1 SNHLY and CDR2 FYNNEI come from the germline V gene. This CDR3 reads CASEEQGTKNTEAFF. CDR3 bases: TGTGCCAGCGAGGAACAGGGAACAAAGAACACTGAAGCTTTCTTT.

The table lists this clone with a count of one. The chain combines TRBV9 with TRBJ2-1; 8 positions match TRBD2. The germline V gene has CDR1 SGDLS and CDR2 YYNGEE. The ends lost 0 bases at V and 1 base at J; junction bases unmatched: 3. The CDR3 is 16 residues long. CDR3 residues: CASSVAAGESYNEQFF. The CDR3 DNA reads as TGTGCCAGCAGCGTAGCAGCGGGAGAATCCTACAATGAGCAGTTCTTC.

The chain employs TRBV29-1 and TRBJ2-5, with 8 bases identical to TRBD1. Germline CDR1 SQVTM, CDR2 ANQGSEA. CDR3 size: 13 residues. J gave up 5 bases and V 2 bases, and 4 bases lay outside the gene matches. CDR3 loop: CSVEQGAWETQYF. As DNA, the CDR3 is TGCAGCGTTGAACAGGGGGCATGGGAGACCCAGTACTTC. The whole variable domain, filled in from reference TRBV29-1 and TRBJ2-5, reads SAVISQKPSRDICQRGTSLTIQCQVDSQVTMMFWYRQQPGQSLTLIATANQGSEATYESGFVIDKFPISRPNLTFSTLTVSNMSPEDSSIYLCSVEQGAWETQYFGPGTRLLVL.

This clone was recorded only once. The V gene is TRBV21-1, the J gene TRBJ2-7; the table's D call, TRBD2, has no DNA check behind it. TRBV21-1 counts as a pseudogene. The CDR3 runs 16 residues. The CDR3 is CARALGTSVNSYEQYF. The CDR3 DNA is TGTGCCAGGGCCCTGGGGACTAGCGTCAACTCCTACGAGCAGTACTTC.

The gene calls are TRBV9 and TRBJ1-1; TRBD1 matches 8 bases. CDR1 and CDR2 from the germline V gene are SGDLS and YYNGEE. The CDR3 totals 15 residues. The junction had 3 bases not matched to a gene; V was cut back by 0 bases and J by 2 bases. CDR3 bases: TGTGCCAGCAGCGTAGATCCAGGGGGCAACACTGAAGCTTTCTTT. Amino acid sequence: CASSVDPGGNTEAFF.

This sequence joins TRBV25-1 and TRBJ2-2; the match to TRBD2 covers 11 bases. Germline CDR1 reads MGHDK; CDR2 reads SYGVNS. The CDR3 is made up of 18 amino acids. J lost 3 bases, V lost 6 bases, and 12 bases had no gene match. The CDR3 here is CASRTGTSGRGDTGELFF. In DNA form, the CDR3 reads TGTGCCAGCAGGACCGGGACTAGCGGAAGGGGGGACACCGGGGAGCTGTTTTTT. Full variable domain (outside the CDR3, taken from reference TRBV25-1 and TRBJ2-2): EADIYQTPRYLVIGTGKKITLECSQTMGHDKMYWYQQDPGMELHLIHYSYGVNSTEKGDLSSESTVSRIRTEHFPLTLESARPSHTSQYLCASRTGTSGRGDTGELFFGEGSRLTVL.

This clone showed up just once. This sequence joins TRBV4-3 and TRBJ2-7; 12 nucleotides align to TRBD1. The J segment lost 7 bases and the V segment lost 1 base, leaving 5 bases of the junction unmatched. Germline loops: CDR1 LGHNA, CDR2 YSLEER. CDR3 size: 15 residues. The CDR3 here is CASSQVGTGGHEQYF. The CDR3 region has the DNA TGCGCCAGCAGCCAAGTCGGGACAGGGGGCCATGAGCAGTACTTC.

This clone has a handful of counts. The rearrangement links TRBV27 to TRBJ2-7; 7 bases are a match to TRBD2. The CDR3 consists of 14 residues. Per germline, CDR1 MNHEY and CDR2 SMNVEV (reference sequence). With V trimmed by 2 bases and J by 3 bases, 4 bases remained unmatched. CDR3 amino acids: CASSLQGGGYEQYF. DNA of the CDR3: TGTGCCAGCAGTTTACAAGGCGGGGGCTACGAGCAGTACTTC.

The V and J genes are TRBV27 and TRBJ2-3, with TRBD1 matching 7 bases. The V gene end was trimmed by 5 bases and the J gene end by 2 bases; junction bases not matched to a gene: 4. The CDR3 runs to 14 residues. The germline V gene encodes CDR1 MNHEY and CDR2 SMNVEV (reference sequence). In nucleotides, the CDR3 is TGTGCCAGCAGTCGGGACAGAATCACAGATACGCAGTATTTT. Protein sequence: CASSRDRITDTQYF.

The chain links TRBV5-1 to TRBJ1-2; maybe TRBD1 (5 bases). V was trimmed by 0 bases and J by 8 bases, leaving 17 bases between them. Germline V gene sequence: CDR1 SGHRS, CDR2 YFSETQ. The CDR3 is made up of 15 amino acids. For the CDR3, the DNA is TGCGCCAGCAGCTTGGGGGACTTAAGCGGGAAGGGCTACACCTTC. This sequence encodes CASSLGDLSGKGYTF.

The J gene is TRBJ2-5, the V gene TRBV9; TRBD2 aligns across 7 bases. V shed 0 bases, J shed 4 bases, and the junction held 9 bases outside the gene matches. This CDR3 is built from 16 residues. Germline-derived CDR1 and CDR2 are SGDLS and YYNGEE. CDR3 nucleotides: TGTGCCAGCAGCGTAGGTACGGGGGAGGGTTTAGAGACCCAGTACTTC. It is translated as CASSVGTGEGLETQYF.

V gene TRBV4-1 combines with J gene TRBJ2-7; TRBD2 matches at 7 bases. J was trimmed by 2 bases and V by 0 bases; bases with no gene match: 7. Germline-derived CDR1 and CDR2 are MGHRA and YSYEKL. This CDR3 has 16 amino acids. The CDR3 reads CASSQDLSGDTYEQYF. CDR3 DNA: TGCGCCAGCAGCCAAGATCTAAGCGGGGATACCTACGAGCAGTACTTC.

V and J are TRBV5-1 and TRBJ2-7; no clear D. Germline V gene data show CDR1 as SGHRS and CDR2 as YFSETQ. The CDR3 spans 14 residues. V lost 4 bases to trimming and J lost 2 bases, with 13 bases between them. In nucleotides, the CDR3 is TGCGCCAGCAGCCTTTCGACTGCTACCTACGAGCAGTACTTC. This translates into CASSLSTATYEQYF.

The chain recombines TRBV18 with TRBJ1-4; no firm D call. The CDR3 length is 13 residues. V was clipped by 3 bases and J by 5 bases, with 7 bases between them. CDR1 is KGHSH and CDR2 is LQKENI in the germline V gene. CDR3 DNA sequence: TGTGCCAGCTCACCCGGGATGAATGAAAAACTGTTTTTT. It codes for CASSPGMNEKLFF. The entire variable domain, with the rest obtained from reference TRBV18 and TRBJ1-4, is as follows: NAGVMQNPRHLVRRRGQEARLRCSPMKGHSHVYWYRQLPEEGLKFMVYLQKENIIDESGMPKERFSAEFPKEGPSILRIQQVVRGDSAAYFCASSPGMNEKLFFGSGTQLSVL.

J is TRBJ2-2 and V is TRBV6-1; D ambiguous. In germline, CDR1 is MNHNS, CDR2 SASEGT. This CDR3 is 13 amino acids long. Trimming left V 6 bases short and J 6 bases short, with 11 bases between. The CDR3, as DNA: TGTGCCAGCAGCGTACTGCATCCCGGGGAGCTGTTTTTT. Protein: CASSVLHPGELFF.

The chain combines TRBV18 with TRBJ1-1, with a possible D match to TRBD1 (5 bases). From germline, CDR1 is KGHSH and CDR2 LQKENI. V was clipped by 3 bases and J by 0 bases, with 14 bases between them. The CDR3 has 16 amino acids. Here the CDR3 reads CASSPQGGRVNTEAFF. DNA for the CDR3: TGTGCCAGCTCACCTCAGGGAGGTAGGGTGAACACTGAAGCTTTCTTT.